Here is one TCR beta chain with its context. The CDR3 spans 13 residues. Looked up from germline, CDR1 is SNHLY and CDR2 is FYNNEI. With V trimmed by 8 bases and J by 8 bases, 6 bases remained unmatched. Clones were read by immunoSEQ multiplex PCR, and TCRdb kept only the in-frame ones, dropping some. The sample lists 250,000 to 300,000 clones; 85% were seen once. These data originate in a study of blood T cell repertoires in COVID-19. V and J are TRBV2 and TRBJ1-4, with 9 nucleotides matching TRBD1. This receptor was identified in a man aged 50 or older with active or convalescent COVID-19. Sequenced sample: peripheral blood. The CDR3 reads CASVRDREEKLFF. In DNA form, the CDR3 reads TGTGCCAGCGTAAGGGACAGGGAGGAAAAACTGTTTTTT.